The clone carrying this T cell receptor beta chain is a singleton in its sample. Its antigen is not known. The data belong to a study of identifying expanded T cells in peripheral blood. Collection occurred without any documented infections or immune events in donors. Findings of the study overall: Clone count variance between approximately 2-week samples rose with total template count. Differentially abundant clones: roughly 1.2 between replicates, 15 to 17 at two to three weeks, around 20 at four.

The table came from immunoSEQ multiplex PCR; TCRdb's copy has only in-frame clones and leaves some out. The sample contains around 81,000 clones, about 85% of which appear only once. This TCR was sampled from a person aged 18 to 69 in good health. Sequenced sample: blood.

CDR3 loop: CASSHPRVNEQFF. In DNA, the CDR3 is TGTGCCAGCAGCCACCCTAGGGTTAATGAGCAGTTCTTC. The chain has TRBV9 and TRBJ2-1; no definite D call. The V end lost 4 bases, the J end lost 7 bases, and 12 bases lay between the germline ends. CDR3 size: 13 residues. Germline values: CDR1 SGDLS, CDR2 YYNGEE.